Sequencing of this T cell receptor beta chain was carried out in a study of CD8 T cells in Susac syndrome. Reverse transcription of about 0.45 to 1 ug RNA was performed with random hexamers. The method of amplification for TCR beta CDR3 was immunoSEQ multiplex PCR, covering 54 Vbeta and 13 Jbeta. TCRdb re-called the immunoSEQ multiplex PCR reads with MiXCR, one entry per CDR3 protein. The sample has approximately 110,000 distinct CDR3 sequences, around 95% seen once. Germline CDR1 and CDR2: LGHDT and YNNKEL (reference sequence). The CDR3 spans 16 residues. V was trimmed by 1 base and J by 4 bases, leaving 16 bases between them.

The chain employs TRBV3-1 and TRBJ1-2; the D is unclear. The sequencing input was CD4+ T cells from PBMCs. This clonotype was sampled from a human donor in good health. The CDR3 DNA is TGTGCCAGCAGCCAAGTCTTGAGGGATTCGCCCTATGGCTACACCTTC. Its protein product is CASSQVLRDSPYGYTF. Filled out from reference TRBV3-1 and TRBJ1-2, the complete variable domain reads DTAVSQTPKYLVTQMGNDKSIKCEQNLGHDTMYWYKQDSKKFLKIMFSYNNKELIINETVPNRFSPKSPDKAHLNLHINSLELGDSAVYFCASSQVLRDSPYGYTFGSGTRLTVV.